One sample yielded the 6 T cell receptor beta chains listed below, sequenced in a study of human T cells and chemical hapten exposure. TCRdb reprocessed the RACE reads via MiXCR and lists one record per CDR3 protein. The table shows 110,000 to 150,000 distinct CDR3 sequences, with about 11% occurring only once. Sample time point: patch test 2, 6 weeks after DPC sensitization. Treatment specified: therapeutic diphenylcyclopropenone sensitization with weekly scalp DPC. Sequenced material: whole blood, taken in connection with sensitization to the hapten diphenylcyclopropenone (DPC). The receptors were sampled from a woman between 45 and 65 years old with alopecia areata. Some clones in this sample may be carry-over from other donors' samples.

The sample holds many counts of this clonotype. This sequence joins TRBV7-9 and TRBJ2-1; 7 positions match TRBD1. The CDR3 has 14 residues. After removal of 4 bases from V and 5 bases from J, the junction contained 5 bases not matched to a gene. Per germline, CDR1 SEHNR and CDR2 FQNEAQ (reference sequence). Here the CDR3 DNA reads TGTGCCAGCAGCTCCTTCGGACAGGACAATGAGCAGTTCTTC. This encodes CASSSFGQDNEQFF. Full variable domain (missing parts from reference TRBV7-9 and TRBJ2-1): DTGVSQNPRHKITKRGQNVTFRCDPISEHNRLYWYRQTLGQGPEFLTYFQNEAQLEKSRLLSDRFSAERPKGSFSTLEIQRTEQGDSAMYLCASSSFGQDNEQFFGPGTRLTVL.

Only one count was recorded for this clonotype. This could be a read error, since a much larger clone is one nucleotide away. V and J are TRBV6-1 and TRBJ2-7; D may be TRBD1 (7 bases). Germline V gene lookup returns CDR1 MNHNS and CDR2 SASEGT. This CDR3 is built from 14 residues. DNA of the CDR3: TGTGTCAGCGGAGGGAAGGGGGCCTCCTACGAGCAGTACTTC. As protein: CVSGGKGASYEQYF.

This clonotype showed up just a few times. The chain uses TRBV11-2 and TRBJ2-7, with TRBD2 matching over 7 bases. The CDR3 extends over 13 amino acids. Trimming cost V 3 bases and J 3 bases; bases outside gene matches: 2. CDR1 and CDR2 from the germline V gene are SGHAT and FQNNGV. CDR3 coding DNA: TGTGCCAGCAGCTTGGGGACTAACTACGAGCAGTACTTC. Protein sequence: CASSLGTNYEQYF.

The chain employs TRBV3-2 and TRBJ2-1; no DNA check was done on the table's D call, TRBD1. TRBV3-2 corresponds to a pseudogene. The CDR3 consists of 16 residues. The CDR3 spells CASSPPPANTYNEQFF. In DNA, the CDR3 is TGTGCCAGCAGCCCCCCCCCAGCGAACACCTACAATGAGCAGTTCTTC.

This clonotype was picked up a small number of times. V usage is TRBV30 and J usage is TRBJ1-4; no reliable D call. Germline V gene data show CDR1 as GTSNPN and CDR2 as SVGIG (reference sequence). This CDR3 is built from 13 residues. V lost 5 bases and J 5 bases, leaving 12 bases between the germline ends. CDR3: CAWDRERNEKLFF. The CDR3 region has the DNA TGTGCCTGGGACCGGGAGAGAAATGAAAAACTGTTTTTT. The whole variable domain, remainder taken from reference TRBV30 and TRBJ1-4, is SQTIHQWPATLVQPVGSPLSLECTVEGTSNPNLYWYRQAAGRGLQLLFYSVGIGQISSEVPQNLSASRPQDRQFILSSKKLLLSDSGFYLCAWDRERNEKLFFGSGTQLSVL.

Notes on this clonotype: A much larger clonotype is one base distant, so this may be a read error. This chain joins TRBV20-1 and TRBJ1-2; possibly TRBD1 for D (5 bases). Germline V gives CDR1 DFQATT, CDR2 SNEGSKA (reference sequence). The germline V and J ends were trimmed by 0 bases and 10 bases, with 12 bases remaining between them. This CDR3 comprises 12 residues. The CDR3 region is CSARDHGGDYTF. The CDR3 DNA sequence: TGCAGTGCTAGAGACCACGGGGGTGACTACACCTTC.